This TCR beta chain was found in a study of blood T cell repertoires in COVID-19. Across the whole study: Sample material is recorded as cDNA or gDNA derived from T cells, B-cell-depleted T cells, or PBMCs.

Data came from immunoSEQ multiplex PCR; TCRdb stores just in-frame clones and leaves some out. The data contain around 200,000 clones, approximately 87% of them seen just once; the ten biggest clones take up about 2%. The V segment lost 1 base and the J segment 4 bases; nucleotides outside the gene matches: 6. Germline V gene sequence: CDR1 MGHRA, CDR2 YSYEKL. The CDR3 has 15 amino acids. The clonotype was recovered from a woman between 50 and 59 years old with acute or convalescent COVID-19. The chain recombines TRBV4-1 with TRBJ1-2; 7 nucleotides align to TRBD1. Sequencing was performed on peripheral blood. CDR3 bases: TGCGCCAGCAGCCAAGGCACAGGGGCCTTCTATGGCTACACCTTC. Translating gives CASSQGTGAFYGYTF.